This T cell receptor beta chain was documented in a study of cytomegalovirus exposure and HLA in healthy donors. Amplification used 60 Vbeta primers and 13 Jbeta primers. Profiling relied on immunoSEQ multiplex PCR, and the TCRdb table lists in-frame clones only, not all of them. Of some 220,000 clones in the sample, around 89% were seen once. CDR1 WNHNN and CDR2 SYGVQD come from the germline V gene (reference sequence). This CDR3 comprises 13 residues. Trimming left V 4 bases short and J 1 base short, with 6 bases between. The material sequenced was PBMCs. This chain links TRBV10-1 with TRBJ2-3; weak D call: TRBD1 (5 bases). This receptor was taken from a woman aged 18-29 years in good health and CMV-seronegative. The CDR3 bases are TGCGCCAGCAGTGTAGGGGGCACAGATACGCAGTATTTT. Amino acids: CASSVGGTDTQYF.